These T cell receptor beta chains were read from a single sample in a study of OX40 agonist ivuxolimab in advanced cancers. Some clones are missing from TCRdb's copy, which holds only in-frame ones; the method was immunoSEQ multiplex PCR. The repertoire includes approximately 48,000 clones, more than 75% of them detected once, and 3% to 5% sits in the top ten. Source: CD4+ or CD8+ T cells sorted from blood, taken in a trial of the OX40 agonist ivuxolimab. These receptors came from an adult with an advanced solid tumor such as melanoma, head and neck, liver or kidney cancer. CDR3s include the opening cysteine and the closing phenylalanine or tryptophan. The order of the fields is V gene, J gene, clone size, D gene, CDR3 length, CDR3 protein, CDR3 DNA. D genes are given only for firm matches. The size field is filled for only some rows; it gives once, few, many or a size class.

TRBV10-3,TRBJ2-5,NA,NA,14,CAIRGGAAGETQYF,TGTGCCATCAGGGGAGGTGCGGCCGGGGAGACCCAGTACTTC
TRBV5-1,TRBJ1-2,NA,TRBD1,12,CASSTTGDGYTF,TGCGCCAGCTCTACAACAGGGGATGGCTACACCTTC
TRBV2,TRBJ2-3,NA,NA,14,CASPPGRKTDTQYF,TGTGCCAGCCCGCCCGGCAGGAAGACAGATACGCAGTATTTT
TRBV30,TRBJ2-7,NA,NA,14,CAWTRPGVSYEQYF,TGTGCCTGGACCCGACCGGGGGTATCCTACGAGCAGTACTTC
TRBV5-1,TRBJ1-6,once,TRBD1,18,CASSLQGATSSYNSPLHF,TGCGCCAGCAGCTTGCAGGGGGCAACGAGCTCCTATAATTCACCCCTCCACTTT
TRBV5-1,TRBJ1-5,NA,NA,13,CASSPDSNQPQHF,TGCGCCAGCAGCCCGGATAGCAATCAGCCCCAGCATTTT
TRBV7-2,TRBJ2-2,NA,NA,14,CASSLARGEGELFF,TGTGCCAGCAGCTTAGCCAGGGGAGAGGGGGAGCTGTTTTTT
TRBV7-2,TRBJ2-5,NA,NA,12,CASSRYQETQYF,TGTGCCAGCAGCCGGTACCAAGAGACCCAGTACTTC
TRBV19,TRBJ2-4,NA,NA,13,CASSIGQGAIQYF,TGTGCCAGTAGTATAGGTCAGGGTGCCATTCAGTACTTC
TRBV5-1,TRBJ1-4,few,NA,15,CASSFSLGLNEKLFF,TGCGCCAGCAGCTTTAGCCTCGGTTTAAATGAAAAACTGTTTTTT
TRBV12-5,TRBJ2-3,NA,TRBD2,17,CASGLPQGLAGTDTQYF,TGTGCTAGTGGTTTGCCGCAGGGACTAGCTGGCACAGATACGCAGTATTTT
TRBV18,TRBJ1-1,NA,NA,13,CASSPPVNTEAFF,TGTGCCAGCTCACCACCAGTGAACACTGAAGCTTTCTTT
TRBV7-2,TRBJ1-5,few,TRBD1,16,CASSPQGLLRNQPQHF,TGTGCCAGCAGCCCACAGGGGTTGTTACGGAATCAGCCCCAGCATTTT
TRBV5-1,TRBJ1-2,NA,NA,17,CASSLNGVRGDLYGYTF,TGCGCCAGCAGCTTGAATGGCGTCAGGGGAGATTTGTATGGCTACACCTTC
TRBV29-1,TRBJ2-7,NA,TRBD2,11,CSVRREDEQYF,TGCAGCGTTCGGCGGGAGGACGAGCAGTACTTC
TRBV19,TRBJ2-5,NA,TRBD2,18,CASSIDLGTSGGEETQYF,TGTGCCAGTAGTATAGATCTCGGGACTAGCGGGGGGGAAGAGACCCAGTACTTC
TRBV7-2,TRBJ2-2,NA,NA,15,CASSLGLAYGGELFF,TGTGCCAGCAGCTTAGGGCTAGCGTACGGCGGGGAGCTGTTTTTT
TRBV29-1,TRBJ2-1,NA,TRBD2,17,CSAAGPRTSGGHNEQFF,TGCAGCGCCGCAGGGCCCCGGACTAGCGGGGGGCACAATGAGCAGTTCTTC
TRBV29-1,TRBJ1-2,NA,NA,11,CSVEENYGYTF,TGCAGCGTTGAGGAAAACTATGGCTACACCTTC
TRBV2,TRBJ1-4,NA,NA,15,CASSRQGTTNEKLFF,TGTGCCAGCAGTAGGCAGGGGACAACTAATGAAAAACTGTTTTTT
TRBV19,TRBJ2-7,NA,NA,14,CASSPQGLLTEQYF,TGTGCCAGTAGTCCCCAGGGGCTCCTCACCGAGCAGTACTTC
TRBV11-2,TRBJ1-1,NA,NA,13,CASGHGGNTEAFF,TGTGCCAGCGGCCATGGTGGGAACACTGAAGCTTTCTTT
TRBV5-4,TRBJ2-3,few,NA,11,CASGSTDTQYF,TGTGCCAGCGGCAGCACAGATACGCAGTATTTT
TRBV6-1,TRBJ2-2,NA,TRBD1,15,CASRGAQGSTGELFF,TGTGCCAGCAGGGGGGCACAGGGGAGCACCGGGGAGCTGTTTTTT
TRBV7-3,TRBJ2-3,NA,TRBD2,18,CASSLMPGGGSHTDTQYF,TGTGCCAGCAGCTTAATGCCGGGAGGGGGTTCACACACAGATACGCAGTATTTT